These 11 T cell receptor beta chains were sequenced from one sample in a study of CD8 T cells in ankylosing spondylitis. TCRdb re-derived calls from the 5' RACE reads in MiXCR, one entry per CDR3 protein. This sample carries around 180,000 distinct CDR3 sequences, approximately 12% of them seen once, and the ten largest clones take about 10%. Sample: blood, either unsorted or a sorted T cell fraction (not recorded which). Receptors were obtained from a female donor with ankylosing spondylitis or in good health (not recorded which).

This clonotype was seen a handful of times. V is TRBV9 and J is TRBJ2-2; TRBD2 agrees at 8 bases. CDR1 SGDLS and CDR2 YYNGEE come from the germline V gene. CDR3 size: 17 residues. J gave up 6 bases and V 0 bases, and 10 bases lay outside the gene matches. The CDR3 sequence: CASSVEEIAGSPGELFF. The CDR3, as DNA: TGTGCCAGCAGCGTAGAAGAAATAGCGGGAAGCCCCGGGGAGCTGTTTTTT.

The rearrangement links TRBV20-1 to TRBJ1-2, with D perhaps matching TRBD1 (6 bases). This CDR3 has 13 residues. Trimming shortened V by 3 bases and J by 4 bases, and 12 bases separated the two germline ends. Per the germline V gene, CDR1 is DFQATT and CDR2 is SNEGSKA (reference sequence). The CDR3 is CSASGQPSYGYTF. The CDR3 bases are TGCAGTGCTAGCGGACAGCCTAGCTATGGCTACACCTTC.

The CDR3 bases are TGTGCCAGCAGTTTCCAGGGGATCGCTGAAGCTTTCTTT. Protein sequence: CASSFQGIAEAFF. The chain recombines TRBV6-2 or TRBV6-3 with TRBJ1-1, with TRBD1 as a possible D gene (6 bases). V lost 4 bases and J lost 6, with 12 bases in between. The germline V gene encodes CDR1 MNHEY and CDR2 SVGEGT. The CDR3 consists of 13 residues.

This clonotype was recorded many times. This rearrangement joins TRBV6-5 to TRBJ2-7; D gene uncertain. This CDR3 is built from 14 residues. In germline, CDR1 is MNHEY, CDR2 SVGAGI. Deletions cut 7 bases from V and 2 bases from J, with 15 bases between. The CDR3 protein is CASKLRAITYEQYF. The DNA for the CDR3 is TGTGCCAGCAAGTTAAGGGCCATCACCTACGAGCAGTACTTC.

In its sample, this clonotype was seen many times. The V and J genes are TRBV20-1 and TRBJ2-1; no firm D call. The CDR3 length is 14 residues. Trimming took off 5 bases at V and 5 bases at J, with 16 bases between the two ends. Germline CDR1 is DFQATT and CDR2 is SNEGSKA (reference sequence). Here the CDR3 reads CSAPRVGRNNEQFF. DNA of the CDR3: TGCAGTGCTCCAAGGGTAGGCCGCAACAATGAGCAGTTCTTC.

In regard to this clonotype: It may be a read error: a sequence one base away is much more abundant. CDR3: CASSRGTNTGKLFF. The CDR3 nucleotides read TGTGCCAGCTCGAGGGGGACGAACACCGGGAAGCTGTTTTTT. This chain links TRBV7-6 with TRBJ2-2; D may be TRBD1 (6 bases). This CDR3 contains 14 residues. Germline V lookup: CDR1 SGHVS, CDR2 FNYEAQ.

This CDR3 is CASSLAGSENNEQFF. CDR3 in DNA: TGCGCCAGCAGCTTGGCAGGGTCCGAGAACAATGAGCAGTTCTTC. J is TRBJ2-1 and V is TRBV5-1, with D possibly matching TRBD1 (5 bases). From germline, CDR1 is SGHRS and CDR2 YFSETQ. This CDR3 has 15 amino acids. Trimming stripped 0 bases from V and 5 bases from J, with 12 bases between. Using reference TRBV5-1 and TRBJ2-1 for the parts outside the CDR3, the full variable domain is KAGVTQTPRYLIKTRGQQVTLSCSPISGHRSVSWYQQTPGQGLQFLFEYFSETQRNKGNFPGRFSGRQFSNSRSEMNVSTLELGDSALYLCASSLAGSENNEQFFGPGTRLTVL.

The V gene is TRBV12-3 or TRBV12-4, the J gene TRBJ2-1, with 9 bases lining up with TRBD1. CDR3 size: 16 residues. Losses at the gene ends were 5 bases for V and 3 bases for J; bases not matched to a gene: 8. The CDR3 sequence is CASSPLGTGNYNEQFF. CDR3 nucleotide sequence: TGTGCCAGCAGTCCCCTCGGGACAGGGAACTACAATGAGCAGTTCTTC.

This clonotype was seen at least ten times. The chain carries TRBV27 and TRBJ2-2; possibly TRBD2 for D (6 bases). V was pared by 5 bases and J by 4 bases, with 23 bases between. The germline gives CDR1 MNHEY, CDR2 SMNVEV (reference sequence). CDR3 length equals 18 residues. DNA for the CDR3: TGTGCCAGCAGTCCCCTAGTGGGAGGCCTCGATGGCACCGGGGAGCTGTTTTTT. Protein product: CASSPLVGGLDGTGELFF.

This clonotype came up a few times. The chain couples TRBV20-1 to TRBJ2-1; maybe TRBD2 (6 bases). V was pared by 3 bases and J by 6 bases, with 12 bases between. The CDR3 totals 13 residues. The V gene's germline CDR1 is DFQATT and CDR2 SNEGSKA (reference sequence). CDR3 residues: CSASRLGGNEQFF. As DNA, the CDR3 is TGCAGTGCTAGTAGGCTCGGGGGCAATGAGCAGTTCTTC.

This clonotype was detected many times. The chain joins TRBV6-2 or TRBV6-3 to TRBJ1-5; a possible D gene is TRBD1 (6 bases). The CDR3 runs to 14 residues. Between the trimmed V and J ends, which lost 8 bases and 7 bases, there was a span of 18 bases. The germline CDR1 and CDR2 sequences are MNHEY and SVGEGT. CDR3 DNA: TGTGCCAGCGAGGGCGGGACGAGGGGGCAGCCCCAGCATTTT. Translating it yields CASEGGTRGQPQHF.